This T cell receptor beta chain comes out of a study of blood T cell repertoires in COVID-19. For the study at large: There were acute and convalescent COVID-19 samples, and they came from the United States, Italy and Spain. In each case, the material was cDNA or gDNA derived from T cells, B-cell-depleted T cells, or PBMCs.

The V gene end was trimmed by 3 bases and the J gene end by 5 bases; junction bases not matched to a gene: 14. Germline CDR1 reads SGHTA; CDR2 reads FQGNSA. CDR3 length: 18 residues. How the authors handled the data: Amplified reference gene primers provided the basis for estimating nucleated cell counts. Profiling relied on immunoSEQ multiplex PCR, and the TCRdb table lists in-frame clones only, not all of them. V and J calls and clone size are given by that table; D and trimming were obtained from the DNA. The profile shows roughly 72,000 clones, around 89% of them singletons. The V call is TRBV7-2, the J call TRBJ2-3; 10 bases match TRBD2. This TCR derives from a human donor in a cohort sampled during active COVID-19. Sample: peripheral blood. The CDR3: CASSFDFLAGGVGDTQYF. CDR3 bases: TGTGCCAGCAGCTTCGACTTTTTAGCGGGGGGAGTAGGAGATACGCAGTATTTT. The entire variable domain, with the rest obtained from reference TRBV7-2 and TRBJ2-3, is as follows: GAGVSQSPSNKVTEKGKDVELRCDPISGHTALYWYRQSLGQGLEFLIYFQGNSAPDKSGLPSDRFSAERTGGSVSTLTIQRTQQEDSAVYLCASSFDFLAGGVGDTQYFGPGTRLTVL.